Reported below is one T cell receptor beta chain. Its antigen is currently unknown. The data derive from a study of T cell repertoires in cytomegalovirus infection. About the research overall: Public TCR beta signatures indicated both CMV infection and matching HLA type.

Each CDR3 protein is one row after TCRdb ran MiXCR on the reads. The repertoire holds under 95,000 distinct CDR3 sequences, about 44% seen once, with about 92% in the top ten. This CDR3 is built from 15 residues. Trimming took 4 bases from V and 12 from J; bases not matched to a gene: 13. Study findings and constraints: Carriage of CMV together with the relevant HLA was identifiable through cumulative public TCR beta family frequency. In two of eight donors, the top clonotype was HLA-C-restricted CMV-specific.

The source was CD8+ T cells from cultured PBMCs, collected from culture after CMV antigen stimulation. The chain employs TRBV12-3 or TRBV12-4 and TRBJ2-1; TRBD2 matches 9 bases. The sequence was obtained from a human donor in good health (CMV status not recorded). Some clones in this sample may be carry-over from other donors' samples. In nucleotides, the CDR3 is TGTGCCAGCAGTTACGGGACTAGCCCTAAAGGGTGGCAGTTCTTC. Translated: CASSYGTSPKGWQFF.